Each of the 13 T cell receptor beta chains below was sequenced from the same sample in a study of CD8 T cells in ankylosing spondylitis. Notes on the study in general: A motif of eight or nine highly homologous TCR beta variants was seen as apparently characteristic of ankylosing spondylitis blood.

No antigens are known for them. A single record per CDR3 protein comes from TCRdb applying MiXCR to the 5' RACE reads. The sample contains fewer than 500,000 distinct CDR3 sequences, around 20% of which appear only once. The sequenced material came from blood, either unsorted or a sorted T cell fraction (not recorded which). The receptors here all came from a male donor with ankylosing spondylitis.

The rearrangement joins TRBV7-9 to TRBJ2-1, with a possible D match to TRBD2 (6 bases). The CDR3 consists of 16 residues. CDR1 is SEHNR and CDR2 is FQNEAQ in the germline V gene (reference sequence). V was trimmed by 2 bases and J by 8 bases, leaving 19 bases between them. Here the CDR3 reads CASSLLGLSRNDEQFF. The CDR3 coding sequence is TGTGCCAGCAGCTTACTCGGACTATCCCGAAACGATGAGCAGTTCTTC.

The J gene is TRBJ2-1, the V gene TRBV28, with D possibly matching TRBD2 (6 bases). V gave up 6 bases and J gave up 16 bases, with 16 bases separating them. Germline loops: CDR1 MDHEN, CDR2 SYDVKM. CDR3 size: 11 residues. The CDR3 nucleotides are TGTGCCAGCAGGGCCACTAGCAGGAAATTCTTC. Encoded protein: CASRATSRKFF.

The V call is TRBV28, the J call TRBJ2-7; no firm D call. V lost 1 base to trimming and J lost 4 bases, with 14 bases between them. Germline CDR1 MDHEN, CDR2 SYDVKM. The CDR3 is made up of 15 amino acids. CDR3 residues: CASSLSARPPYEQYF. The CDR3 DNA reads TGTGCCAGCAGTTTATCGGCCAGGCCTCCGTACGAGCAGTACTTC.

This clonotype was detected a few times. This chain connects TRBV3-1 to TRBJ2-1; D remains unclear. The germline gives CDR1 LGHDT, CDR2 YNNKEL (reference sequence). The CDR3 length is 15 residues. Trimming cost V 3 bases and J 0 bases, with 9 bases left between them. The CDR3 here is CASSHSGRSYNEQFF. The CDR3 nucleotides are TGTGCCAGCAGCCATTCCGGTCGCTCCTACAATGAGCAGTTCTTC.

The chain's CDR3 is CASSFEVPETQYF. In DNA form, the CDR3 reads TGTGCCAGCAGCTTCGAGGTTCCAGAGACCCAGTACTTC. This sequence joins TRBV7-2 and TRBJ2-5; D is undetermined. Germline assignment: CDR1 SGHTA and CDR2 FQGNSA. This CDR3 comprises 13 residues. The V gene lost 3 bases and the J gene lost 4 bases, with 9 bases spanning the gap.

The genes are TRBV7-9 and TRBJ1-5; TRBD1 is a possible D gene (5 bases). V was shortened by 2 bases and J by 8 bases, with 10 bases between the two germline ends. CDR1 SEHNR and CDR2 FQNEAQ come from the germline V gene (reference sequence). There are 13 residues in the CDR3. The CDR3 region is CASSLWGEEPQHF. The CDR3 DNA sequence: TGTGCCAGCAGCTTATGGGGGGAAGAGCCCCAGCATTTT. Based on the CDR3 plus reference TRBV7-9 and TRBJ1-5, the full variable domain is DTGVSQNPRHKITKRGQNVTFRCDPISEHNRLYWYRQTLGQGPEFLTYFQNEAQLEKSRLLSDRFSAERPKGSFSTLEIQRTEQGDSAMYLCASSLWGEEPQHFGDGTRLSIL.

The gene calls are TRBV20-1 and TRBJ1-1, with D perhaps TRBD1 (6 bases). The germline V gene has CDR1 DFQATT and CDR2 SNEGSKA (reference sequence). This CDR3 contains 12 residues. Deletions cut 1 base from V and 4 bases from J, with 7 bases between. The chain's CDR3 is CSARGGATEAFF. Written as DNA, the CDR3 is TGCAGTGCTAGAGGGGGGGCCACTGAAGCTTTCTTT.

The CDR3 protein is CSVEDDSLNEKLFF. Written as DNA, the CDR3 is TGCAGCGTTGAGGACGACAGTCTTAATGAAAAACTGTTTTTT. V is TRBV29-1 and J is TRBJ1-4; tentative D call: TRBD1 (5 bases). The CDR3 has 14 residues. Looked up from germline, CDR1 is SQVTM and CDR2 is ANQGSEA. V was cut by 3 bases and J by 4 bases, with 12 bases left in between.

This clonotype appeared a few times. This rearrangement joins TRBV6-2 or TRBV6-3 to TRBJ2-7; D might be TRBD1 or TRBD2, each matching 5 bases. V was pared by 7 bases and J by 1 base, with 14 bases between. The CDR3 runs 14 residues. From germline, CDR1 is MNHEY and CDR2 SVGEGT. CDR3 sequence: CASTPRAGSYEQYF. CDR3 sequence (DNA): TGTGCCAGCACCCCCAGGGCGGGTTCCTACGAGCAGTACTTC.

J is TRBJ2-7 and V is TRBV29-1, with D uncertain. The CDR3 loop spans 11 amino acids. The germline V and J ends were trimmed by 1 base and 2 bases, with 3 bases remaining between them. CDR1 is SQVTM and CDR2 is ANQGSEA in the germline V gene. For the CDR3, the DNA is TGCAGCGTTGAAGGGACCTACGAGCAGTACTTC. Its protein product is CSVEGTYEQYF.

The rearrangement links TRBV7-2 to TRBJ2-5; tentative D call: TRBD1 (5 bases). CDR3 size: 14 residues. From germline, CDR1 is SGHTA and CDR2 FQGNSA. Trimming stripped 1 base from V and 5 bases from J, with 11 bases between. The CDR3 here is CASSLDQGLETQYF. In nucleotides, the CDR3 is TGTGCCAGCAGCTTAGATCAGGGTTTGGAGACCCAGTACTTC.

This clonotype occurred a few times. The chain is built from TRBV10-2 and TRBJ2-5, with D tentatively TRBD1 or TRBD2 (5 bases each). The CDR3 spans 13 residues. CDR1 WSHSY and CDR2 SAAADI come from the germline V gene. V gave up 4 bases and J gave up 7 bases, with 13 bases separating them. CDR3 sequence reads: CASSAGRMRTQYF. CDR3 in DNA: TGCGCCAGCAGTGCGGGACGGATGCGGACCCAGTACTTC.

This clonotype was seen a few times. The chain carries TRBV12-3 or TRBV12-4 and TRBJ2-4, with D perhaps assigned TRBD1 or TRBD2 (5 bases each). The V end was cut by 5 bases, the J end by 7 bases, with 12 bases between. The length of the CDR3 is 13 residues. The CDR3 protein is CASSRGTANIQYF. The CDR3 nucleotides are TGTGCCAGCAGTAGAGGGACGGCGAACATTCAGTACTTC.